This TCR beta chain was found in a study of beta chain features in type 1 diabetes listed by TCRdb under 2018. Turning to the overall study: No differences in mean age, gender distribution, total cell number or subset yield were found between patients and healthy donors. A total of some 110 million sorted cells were examined across all samples, and the number of cells per subset was strongly correlated with RNA yield. The study compared the TCRB repertoires of sorted circulating CD4+ T cell subsets in recently diagnosed type 1 diabetes patients with those in matched healthy donors. Regulatory and stem cell-like memory subsets were obtained from only 8 patients and about eight healthy donors, while naive and central memory subsets were obtained from all 30 or so donors.

The paper's findings and limits, for the study overall: In all four CD4+ subsets, TCRB CDR3 length was moderately but significantly shorter in type 1 diabetes patients. Only small numbers of individuals were included in the HLA sub-analyses, which left unresolved whether HLA type had any influence on TCRB rearrangement. Shorter templates might be favored by PCR, yet because patient and control samples were amplified and corrected together, any such skew would affect both groups equally. Because cDNA was sequenced instead of genomic DNA, highly expressing activated cells could be over-represented, though the groups showed no difference in activation or CD3 levels. Naive, central memory and regulatory TCRB repertoires appeared to be more alike among patients than among healthy donors. At VDJ recombination sites, type 1 diabetes patients had fewer insertions and more deleted nucleotides, which implies abnormalities in thymic rearrangement.

Each donor gave one peripheral blood draw, averaging approximately 0.12 L, which was collected into heparinised tubes. Naive, central memory, regulatory and stem cell-like memory CD4+ T cells were sorted on a BD FACSAria II using a panel including CD45RO, CCR7, CD25, CD127, CD95 and CD27. A purity above 95% was achieved for all sorted populations. PBMCs were isolated right away by Lymphoprep density gradient centrifugation and were stained directly, without culture. So that batch effects would be minimized, each experiment stained and sorted samples in pairs, pairing one healthy donor with one patient. Remarks on this clone: Its antigen is currently not known. An end of the junction differs from the germline gene, which may be a read error.

All of the isolated RNA was reverse transcribed with the High Capacity cDNA Reverse Transcription Kit, so expressed TCRB transcripts were sequenced. Deep immunoSEQ sequencing was performed on naive, central memory and regulatory T cell samples, with an average of around 3.5 million total reads per sample. Sorted cells were lysed in RLT buffer and RNA was extracted with DNase-treated RNeasy Micro or Mini kits, depending on cell number. Each cell subset was processed separately to prevent cross-contamination, with patient and healthy donor samples processed together. The immunoSEQ multiplex PCR was used to amplify TCRB sequences from cDNA, generating 87-bp fragments that spanned the CDR3 region. The amplicons were sequenced using the Illumina HiSeq platform. Per the original workflow: PCR bias was corrected computationally using synthetic template baselines, and reads within Hamming distance 2 were collapsed, with unmergeable singletons discarded. By aligning reads against IMGT, V, D and J genes, CDR3 length, and insertions or deletions at six rearrangement sites were assigned. Within each subset, clonotype counts were normalized to sorted cell number, after which true diversity and Gini coefficients were computed with the tcR R package. The overlap coefficient, calculated on TCRB nucleotide sequences, was used to quantify repertoire sharing. Drawn from immuneACCESS, this table holds only the in-frame rearrangements with V and J called that TCRdb kept. Clones are partly lost; checked studies trace under half to an unresolved V gene and leave the rest unexplained. Clonal size and the V and J genes are those of that table, whereas D and trimming came from the DNA. The sample table shows more than 300,000 clones, and around 10% are seen once. About 0.64% of the sample is held by the ten biggest clonotypes.

The CDR3 covers 12 residues, taking in both the cysteine and the phenylalanine. Here the CDR3 DNA is all that survives: 36 bases in frame from base 1. CDR1 and CDR2 are drawn from the germline V gene: MNHNS, SASEGT. The sample was central memory CD4+ T cells from blood. The rearranged chain carries TRBV6-1 and TRBJ1-2; 11 central nucleotides agree with TRBD1. This sequence originates from a man aged 30 to 45 with type 1 diabetes. The nucleotide sequence reads as follows: TGTGCCAGCAGTTCCTGGACAGGGGGCGGTGCCTTC. Its protein product is CASSSWTGGGAF.